This T cell receptor (beta chain) was identified in a study of blood T cell repertoires in COVID-19. In the study overall: Sources were T cells, B-cell-depleted T cells, or PBMCs; the material itself was cDNA or gDNA.

This clone appeared once. Trimming cost V 3 bases and J 6 bases, with 17 bases left between them. The CDR3 runs to 15 residues. CDR1 KGHSH and CDR2 LQKENI come from the germline V gene. In the authors' methods: Amplification of reference gene primers provided the estimated nucleated cell counts. Here immunoSEQ multiplex PCR was the method, and the copy in TCRdb shows in-frame clones only, minus some. That table furnishes V, J and clone size, whereas the DNA furnished D and trimming. The repertoire has 200,000 to 300,000 clones, roughly nine tenths of them found once; the top ten carry 7.2%. The gene calls are TRBV18 and TRBJ1-2; unclear D gene. Sequenced: peripheral blood. The clonotype was recovered from a man between 60 and 75 years old who had recovered from COVID-19. This chain's CDR3 is CASSPPSERANGYTF. CDR3 coding DNA: TGTGCCAGCTCACCTCCCTCGGAGAGGGCAAATGGCTACACCTTC.